What follows are 18 T cell receptor beta chains derived from one specimen sequenced in a study of monozygotic twins with cystic fibrosis (TCRdb year 2021). The library relied on the immunoSEQ multiplex PCR assay. Entries here come from immuneACCESS through TCRdb and include only in-frame sequences with V and J called. Some clones fail to appear in such tables; in the studies checked, an unresolved V gene covers under half of the shortfall, and the cause of the remainder is unknown. For this sample there are some 35,000 clones; approximately 65% appear just once. Around 0.78% of the sample is in the top ten clones. The sequenced material came from blood. Receptors originate from a girl aged 5-17 years with cystic fibrosis.

The J gene is TRBJ1-5, the V gene TRBV10-2; a possible D gene is TRBD1 (6 bases). V was shortened by 2 bases and J by 4 bases, with 9 bases between the two germline ends. This CDR3 has 14 residues. Germline CDR1 WSHSY, CDR2 SAAADI. Here the CDR3 DNA reads TGCGCCAGCAGTGAGGTAGGGGGGAATCAGCCCCAGCATTTT. Amino acid sequence: CASSEVGGNQPQHF.

The chain recombines TRBV30 with TRBJ2-5, with 14 bases identical to TRBD2. Germline assignment: CDR1 GTSNPN and CDR2 SVGIG (reference sequence). Trimming cost V 2 bases and J 14 bases; bases outside gene matches: 7. The CDR3 runs to 13 residues. CDR3 nucleotide sequence: TGTGCCTGGAGTTCGGGACTAGCGGGAGAACGATACTTC. It yields the protein CAWSSGLAGERYF.

The chain is built from TRBV9 and TRBJ2-3; 8 bases are a match to TRBD1. This CDR3 contains 14 residues. The J segment lost 4 bases and the V segment lost 5 bases, leaving 6 bases of the junction unmatched. The germline gives CDR1 SGDLS, CDR2 YYNGEE. The chain's CDR3 is CASRARGPSDTQYF. CDR3 sequence (DNA): TGTGCCAGCAGAGCCAGGGGGCCCTCAGATACGCAGTATTTT.

The V and J genes are TRBV15 and TRBJ2-1; 9 positions match TRBD2. The CDR3 is 15 residues long. V dropped 0 bases and J dropped 5; count of bases not matched to a gene: 2. The germline gives CDR1 LNHNV, CDR2 YYDKDF (reference sequence). CDR3 coding DNA: TGTGCCACCAGCAGAGAGACTAGCGGTAACAATGAGCAGTTCTTC. It encodes CATSRETSGNNEQFF.

The chain couples TRBV7-9 to TRBJ2-1; 7 bases are a match to TRBD2. Germline CDR1 is SEHNR and CDR2 is FQNEAQ (reference sequence). CDR3 length: 15 residues. The J segment lost 3 bases and the V segment lost 4 bases, leaving 6 bases of the junction unmatched. CDR3 loop: CASSSVQRGYNEQFF. The CDR3 coding sequence is TGTGCCAGCAGCTCCGTCCAGCGGGGCTACAATGAGCAGTTCTTC.

The chain recombines TRBV28 with TRBJ1-5; TRBD1 agrees at 10 bases. The CDR3 length is 22 residues. Germline values: CDR1 MDHEN, CDR2 SYDVKM. V trimming: 3 bases; J trimming: 2 bases; junction bases outside the gene matches: 22. The CDR3 DNA sequence: TGTGCCAGCAGTTTTCGAGGCGGAGGGGAGACAGGGGGCGATTTAGGCAATCAGCCCCAGCATTTT. This encodes CASSFRGGGETGGDLGNQPQHF.

The CDR3 coding sequence is TGTGCCAGCAGTGACGAACCCGGGACAGGGTCGTGCGACGAGCAGTACGTC. It encodes CASSDEPGTGSCDEQYV. V usage is TRBV6-4 and J usage is TRBJ2-7, with 9 positions matching TRBD1. Trimming removed 2 bases from V and 5 bases from J; junction bases left unmatched: 13. This CDR3 region has 17 residues. CDR1 and CDR2 (germline): MRHNA, SNTAGT.

This clone appeared a few times. The CDR3 is CASSVLGTGNTIYF. CDR3 nucleotide sequence: TGTGCCAGCAGCGTCTTAGGGACAGGAAACACCATATATTTT. This chain uses TRBV6-1 with TRBJ1-3, with D possibly TRBD1 on 6 matching bases. The CDR3 has 14 amino acids. Germline loops: CDR1 MNHNS, CDR2 SASEGT. V lost 6 bases and J lost 4, with 13 bases in between.

CDR3 sequence (DNA): TGTGCCAGCAGGACCCGGGACAGAAGTCCCTATGGCTACACCTTC. Protein: CASRTRDRSPYGYTF. The gene calls are TRBV6-1 and TRBJ1-2, with TRBD1 matching 7 bases. This CDR3 has 15 residues. V dropped 6 bases and J dropped 4; count of bases not matched to a gene: 11. Germline V gene lookup returns CDR1 MNHNS and CDR2 SASEGT.

The J gene is TRBJ2-7, the V gene TRBV11-2, with D maybe TRBD2 (5 bases). Germline-derived CDR1 and CDR2 are SGHAT and FQNNGV. V was shortened by 1 base and J by 4 bases, with 14 bases between the two germline ends. The CDR3 loop spans 15 amino acids. The CDR3 loop reads CASSLVVDSLYEQYV. CDR3 bases: TGTGCCAGCAGCTTAGTAGTGGACTCCCTTTACGAGCAGTACGTC.

This clone occurred a few times. The chain carries TRBV10-2 and TRBJ2-1, with D maybe TRBD2 (6 bases). CDR3 size: 15 residues. V gave up 2 bases and J gave up 4 bases, with 12 bases separating them. From germline, CDR1 is WSHSY and CDR2 SAAADI. The CDR3 loop is CASSEGSGGYNEQFF. In DNA, the CDR3 is TGCGCCAGCAGTGAGGGTAGCGGAGGATACAATGAGCAGTTCTTC.

The gene calls are TRBV10-3 and TRBJ2-2; 15 positions match TRBD2. Looked up from germline, CDR1 is ENHRY and CDR2 is SYGVKD. The CDR3 spans 17 residues. The V and J ends lost 2 bases and 5 bases, in that order; junction bases with no gene match: 3. The CDR3 region has the DNA TGTGCCATCAGTGAGGGGGGGACTAGCGGGAGGACCGGGGAGCTGTTTTTT. It yields the protein CAISEGGTSGRTGELFF.

The chain links TRBV7-6 to TRBJ2-5; 7 positions match TRBD1. The junction had 5 bases not matched to a gene; V was cut back by 6 bases and J by 4 bases. Per germline, CDR1 SGHVS and CDR2 FNYEAQ. The CDR3 extends over 13 amino acids. This CDR3 is CASSSAGGETQYF. The CDR3 DNA follows: TGTGCCAGCAGTAGCGCAGGGGGAGAGACCCAGTACTTC.

The rearrangement links TRBV13 to TRBJ2-1; 14 bases agree with TRBD2. Losses at the gene ends were 5 bases for V and 5 bases for J; bases not matched to a gene: 8. In germline, CDR1 is PRHDT, CDR2 FYEKMQ (reference sequence). The CDR3 has 17 residues. Written as DNA, the CDR3 is TGTGCCAGCAGCCAGGGGACTAGCGGGAGAAGAGACAATGAGCAGTTCTTC. This sequence encodes CASSQGTSGRRDNEQFF.

The chain is built from TRBV27 and TRBJ1-3; 8 positions match TRBD1. J was trimmed by 4 bases and V by 5 bases; bases with no gene match: 7. In germline, CDR1 is MNHEY, CDR2 SMNVEV (reference sequence). This CDR3 is built from 15 residues. The CDR3 loop reads CASSPSGGRGNTIYF. CDR3 bases: TGTGCCAGCAGTCCGTCAGGGGGCCGGGGAAACACCATATATTTT.

This clone was recorded only once. V gene TRBV9 combines with J gene TRBJ1-2; D might be TRBD1 (5 bases). The germline V and J ends were trimmed by 0 bases and 8 bases, with 17 bases remaining between them. The CDR3 is made up of 15 amino acids. The germline V gene encodes CDR1 SGDLS and CDR2 YYNGEE. The CDR3 region has the DNA TGTGCCAGCAGCGTAGATCTCGCGGGGGGGACCGGCTACACCTTC. It specifies CASSVDLAGGTGYTF.

The chain joins TRBV7-2 to TRBJ1-4; TRBD1 matches at 8 bases. Germline CDR1 is SGHTA and CDR2 is FQGNSA. CDR3 size: 14 residues. The ends lost 5 bases at V and 6 bases at J; junction bases unmatched: 5. The CDR3 sequence is CASSLGTGYEKLFF. The CDR3 DNA reads as TGTGCCAGCAGCCTCGGGACAGGATATGAAAAACTGTTTTTT.

This chain uses TRBV6-6 with TRBJ2-7; D is perhaps TRBD2 (5 bases). V lost 8 bases and J 4 bases, leaving 9 bases between the germline ends. Germline CDR1 is MNHNY and CDR2 is SVGAGI (reference sequence). The CDR3 loop spans 11 amino acids. The CDR3 protein is CASGSGYEQYV. The DNA for the CDR3 is TGTGCCAGCGGTTCGGGGTACGAGCAGTACGTC.